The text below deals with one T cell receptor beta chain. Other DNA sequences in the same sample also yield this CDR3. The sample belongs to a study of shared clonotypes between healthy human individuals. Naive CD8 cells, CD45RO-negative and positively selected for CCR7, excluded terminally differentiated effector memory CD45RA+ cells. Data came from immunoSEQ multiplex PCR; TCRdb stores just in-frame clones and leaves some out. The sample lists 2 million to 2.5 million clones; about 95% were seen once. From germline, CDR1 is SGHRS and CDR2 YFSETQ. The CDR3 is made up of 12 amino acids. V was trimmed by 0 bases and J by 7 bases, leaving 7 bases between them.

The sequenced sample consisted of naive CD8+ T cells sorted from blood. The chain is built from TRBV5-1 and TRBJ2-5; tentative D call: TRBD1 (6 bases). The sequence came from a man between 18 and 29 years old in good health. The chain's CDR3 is CASSLEGGTQYF. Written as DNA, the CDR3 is TGCGCCAGCAGCTTGGAAGGGGGGACCCAGTACTTC.